This TCR beta chain was profiled in a study of Ad26.COV2.S vaccination and SARS-CoV-2 variants. Profiled with immunoSEQ multiplex PCR; TCRdb holds only in-frame clones, not every one. The data hold roughly 390,000 clones, with less than 90% observed a single time. Treatment meaning: around 19 received Ad26.COV2.S at low or high dose, single or two shots; about 5 received placebo; per-sample allocation not given. The investigators took samples on day 63 after the first vaccine or placebo injection. This clone was recorded once. CDR3 length: 15 residues. The V gene lost 0 bases and the J gene lost 3 bases, with 11 bases spanning the gap. CDR1 and CDR2 from the germline V gene are SGHTA and FQGNSA.

The chain has TRBV7-2 and TRBJ1-2, with D hard to call. The clonotype was recovered from a person aged 18 to 65 who received the Ad26.COV2.S COVID-19 vaccine or a placebo. This material consisted of peripheral blood, taken in a trial of Ad26.COV2.S vaccine versus placebo. The CDR3 reads CASSLAPRMDYGYTF. The DNA for the CDR3 is TGTGCCAGCAGCTTAGCCCCGAGGATGGACTATGGCTACACCTTC.